This TCR beta chain emerged from a study of blood T cell repertoires in COVID-19. Participant age was about 18 to 89 years, and participants resided in about two dozen US areas. Measured with immunoSEQ multiplex PCR; TCRdb has only the in-frame clones, and not every one. Here the sample spans 210,000 or so clones, 80% to 90% being singletons. Sequencing was done on a sample of PBMCs or T cells enriched from blood (not recorded which). The clonotype originates from a woman between 45 and 65 years old who had been exposed to COVID-19.

The CDR3 region has the DNA TGCGCGACAGGGTCCAACACCGGGGAGCTGTTTTTT. This translates into CATGSNTGELFF. This chain links TRBV29-1 with TRBJ2-2; 7 nucleotides line up with TRBD1. Germline CDR1 and CDR2: SQVTM and ANQGSEA. The CDR3 is 12 residues long.